The 25 T cell receptor beta chains below were found in one sample sequenced in a study of blood T cell repertoires in COVID-19. Measured with immunoSEQ multiplex PCR; TCRdb has only the in-frame clones, and not every one. This sample has 35,000 to 50,000 clones, with about 77% found just once. The sample taken for sequencing was peripheral blood. The receptors were gathered from a man older than 75 with acute or convalescent COVID-19.

The J gene is TRBJ1-3, the V gene TRBV9; no firm D call. Germline loops: CDR1 SGDLS, CDR2 YYNGEE. Trimming stripped 0 bases from V and 4 bases from J, with 14 bases between. CDR3 length equals 16 residues. CDR3: CASSVATSGRGNTIYF. Here the CDR3 DNA reads TGTGCCAGCAGCGTAGCTACAAGTGGGCGAGGAAACACCATATATTTT.

The rearrangement uses TRBV19 and TRBJ1-1; TRBD1 is a possible D gene (5 bases). Germline-derived CDR1 and CDR2 are LNHDA and SQIVND (reference sequence). This CDR3 has 13 residues. Trimming left V 7 bases short and J 1 base short, with 10 bases between. The CDR3 loop is CASKAQGNTEAFF. For the CDR3, the DNA is TGTGCCAGTAAGGCGCAGGGGAACACTGAAGCTTTCTTT.

The chain carries TRBV19 and TRBJ1-1, with D unresolved. Germline-derived CDR1 and CDR2 are LNHDA and SQIVND (reference sequence). V dropped 3 bases and J dropped 0 bases, with 8 bases sitting between them. There are 14 residues in the CDR3. The CDR3 DNA sequence: TGTGCCAGTAGTATTGGGGAGATGAACACTGAAGCTTTCTTT. It codes for CASSIGEMNTEAFF. Full variable domain (missing parts from reference TRBV19 and TRBJ1-1): DGGITQSPKYLFRKEGQNVTLSCEQNLNHDAMYWYRQDPGQGLRLIYYSQIVNDFQKGDIAEGYSVSREKKESFPLTVTSAQKNPTAFYLCASSIGEMNTEAFFGQGTRLTVV.

The rearrangement links TRBV11-2 to TRBJ2-1; 13 nucleotides agree with TRBD2. CDR1 and CDR2 (germline): SGHAT, FQNNGV. This CDR3 spans 14 amino acids. V shed 5 bases, J shed 7 bases, and the junction held 2 bases outside the gene matches. CDR3: CASSRTSGSNEQFF. The CDR3 nucleotides are TGTGCCAGCAGCAGGACTAGCGGGAGTAATGAGCAGTTCTTC.

The V gene is TRBV30, the J gene TRBJ2-1; 14 nucleotides match TRBD2. This CDR3 has 17 residues. Per the germline V gene, CDR1 is GTSNPN and CDR2 is SVGIG (reference sequence). After removal of 0 bases from V and 9 bases from J, the junction contained 10 bases not matched to a gene. CDR3 nucleotides: TGTGCCTGGAGTGTACTTCCGGGACTAGCGGGAGAGGGTGAGCAGTTCTTC. Translation gives CAWSVLPGLAGEGEQFF.

Judged by abundance, this clone is medium-sized. The chain employs TRBV19 and TRBJ2-1; 7 nucleotides line up with TRBD2. Germline V CDR1 and CDR2: LNHDA, SQIVND (reference sequence). Trimming cost V 1 base and J 5 bases; bases outside gene matches: 5. The CDR3 length is 15 residues. CDR3 region: CASSIGLADHNEQFF. The CDR3 nucleotides are TGTGCCAGTAGTATAGGCCTAGCGGATCACAATGAGCAGTTCTTC.

This clone was counted a single time. The rearrangement links TRBV9 to TRBJ1-6; tentatively, D is TRBD1 (5 bases). Germline V gene sequence: CDR1 SGDLS, CDR2 YYNGEE. The CDR3 is made up of 16 amino acids. Between the trimmed V and J ends, which lost 7 bases and 7 bases, there was a span of 21 bases. The CDR3 here is CASSSRSGVSNSPLHF. The CDR3 nucleotides read TGTGCCAGCTCCTCCCGTTCGGGGGTTAGCAATTCACCCCTCCACTTT. The whole variable domain, filled in from reference TRBV9 and TRBJ1-6, reads DSGVTQTPKHLITATGQRVTLRCSPRSGDLSVYWYQQSLDQGLQFLIQYYNGEERAKGNILERFSAQQFPDLHSELNLSSLELGDSALYFCASSSRSGVSNSPLHFGNGTRLTVT.

V is TRBV4-2 and J is TRBJ2-1; D is ambiguous. The germline gives CDR1 LGHNA, CDR2 YNFKEQ. The V gene lost 1 base and the J gene lost 9 bases, with 10 bases spanning the gap. There are 13 residues in the CDR3. CDR3 in DNA: TGTGCCAGCAGCCAAGGCCCAGGTCTTGAGCAGTTCTTC. Residues: CASSQGPGLEQFF.

The chain couples TRBV19 to TRBJ2-5; possibly TRBD2 for D (6 bases). V was cut by 3 bases and J by 2 bases, with 16 bases left in between. The length of the CDR3 is 16 residues. Germline CDR1 is LNHDA and CDR2 is SQIVND (reference sequence). The CDR3 loop reads CASSIGRGAAQETQYF. DNA of the CDR3: TGTGCCAGTAGTATCGGGCGGGGCGCAGCTCAAGAGACCCAGTACTTC.

The chain is built from TRBV28 and TRBJ1-5; possibly TRBD1 for D (6 bases). There are 15 residues in the CDR3. Germline CDR1 and CDR2: MDHEN and SYDVKM. The V end was cut by 5 bases, the J end by 0 bases, with 11 bases between. The CDR3 coding sequence is TGTGCCAGCAGTCCCGGGACACCTAGCAATCAGCCCCAGCATTTT. Translation gives CASSPGTPSNQPQHF.

This chain connects TRBV21-1 to TRBJ2-7; TRBD1, the table's D call, was not compared with the DNA. TRBV21-1 is recorded as a pseudogene. This CDR3 has 17 amino acids. The CDR3 nucleotides are TGTGCCAGCAGCAAAAGTTTGGGGACAGGGGCTACCTACGAGCAGTACTTC. Residues: CASSKSLGTGATYEQYF.

V usage is TRBV6-4 and J usage is TRBJ2-2, with 9 bases fitting TRBD1. With V trimmed by 3 bases and J by 6 bases, 8 bases remained unmatched. CDR1 and CDR2 from the germline V gene are MRHNA and SNTAGT. This CDR3 has 16 amino acids. The CDR3 is CASSEYRGLLSGELFF. In DNA, the CDR3 is TGTGCCAGCAGTGAGTACAGGGGGCTTCTATCCGGGGAGCTGTTTTTT.

This clone was counted between two and nine times. This rearrangement joins TRBV20-1 to TRBJ1-1; D might be TRBD1 (5 bases). Per the germline V gene, CDR1 is DFQATT and CDR2 is SNEGSKA (reference sequence). The ends were cut back, 3 bases at V and 7 bases at J, with 18 bases in the middle. The CDR3 is made up of 14 amino acids. The CDR3 is CSASLGRVAGEAFF. CDR3 nucleotide sequence: TGCAGTGCTAGTCTGGGCAGGGTAGCAGGTGAAGCTTTCTTT.

J is TRBJ1-1 and V is TRBV11-2; D is uncertain. The length of the CDR3 is 13 residues. V lost 3 bases, J lost 1 base, and 6 bases lay in between. Germline V gene lookup returns CDR1 SGHAT and CDR2 FQNNGV. In DNA form, the CDR3 reads TGTGCCAGCAGCTTTGGCAGGAACACTGAAGCTTTCTTT. Translating gives CASSFGRNTEAFF. Full variable domain (rest looked up from reference TRBV11-2 and TRBJ1-1): EAGVAQSPRYKIIEKRQSVAFWCNPISGHATLYWYQQILGQGPKLLIQFQNNGVVDDSQLPKDRFSAERLKGVDSTLKIQPAKLEDSAVYLCASSFGRNTEAFFGQGTRLTVV.

The chain is built from TRBV7-2 and TRBJ1-3; TRBD1 is a possible D gene (5 bases). The CDR3 runs 12 residues. Deletions cut 5 bases from V and 7 bases from J, with 9 bases between. In germline, CDR1 is SGHTA, CDR2 FQGNSA. CDR3: CASSRGGNTIYF. CDR3 nucleotides: TGTGCCAGCAGCCGCGGGGGTAACACCATATATTTT. Supplemented by reference TRBV7-2 and TRBJ1-3, the full variable domain reads GAGVSQSPSNKVTEKGKDVELRCDPISGHTALYWYRQSLGQGLEFLIYFQGNSAPDKSGLPSDRFSAERTGGSVSTLTIQRTQQEDSAVYLCASSRGGNTIYFGEGSWLTVV.

The chain joins TRBV6-5 to TRBJ2-2; no clear D. Per the germline V gene, CDR1 is MNHEY and CDR2 is SVGAGI. The CDR3 length is 14 residues. V lost 2 bases and J lost 1, with 5 bases in between. This CDR3 is CASSYAENTGELFF. CDR3 DNA: TGTGCCAGCAGTTACGCGGAGAACACCGGGGAGCTGTTTTTT.

This chain links TRBV19 with TRBJ1-5; 7 bases map to TRBD1. Losses at the gene ends were 4 bases for V and 7 bases for J; bases not matched to a gene: 16. The CDR3 extends over 17 amino acids. The germline CDR1 and CDR2 sequences are LNHDA and SQIVND (reference sequence). The CDR3 region has the DNA TGTGCCAGTAGTAGTTCAAACTTTTGGATACAGGGGCAGCCCCAGCATTTT. This encodes CASSSSNFWIQGQPQHF. The full variable domain, its missing parts supplied by reference TRBV19 and TRBJ1-5, is DGGITQSPKYLFRKEGQNVTLSCEQNLNHDAMYWYRQDPGQGLRLIYYSQIVNDFQKGDIAEGYSVSREKKESFPLTVTSAQKNPTAFYLCASSSSNFWIQGQPQHFGDGTRLSIL.

The chain couples TRBV18 to TRBJ2-1; D may be TRBD1 (5 bases). Germline V CDR1 and CDR2: KGHSH, LQKENI. The CDR3 has 13 amino acids. Trimming removed 0 bases from V and 16 bases from J, with 16 bases in between. The CDR3 sequence: CASSPPSVGQEFF. The CDR3 region has the DNA TGTGCCAGCTCACCACCGTCGGTAGGACAAGAATTCTTC.

The chain has TRBV3-1 (or the pseudogene TRBV3-2) and TRBJ1-3; 7 nucleotides agree with TRBD1. V gave up 4 bases and J gave up 0 bases; unmatched junction bases: 3. The CDR3 is made up of 15 amino acids. Germline CDR1 reads LGHDT; CDR2 reads YNNKEL (reference sequence). CDR3 loop: CASSRQGLSGNTIYF. CDR3 coding DNA: TGTGCCAGCAGCCGACAGGGCCTCTCTGGAAACACCATATATTTT.

The J gene is TRBJ1-1, the V gene TRBV5-4, with a tentative D call TRBD1 (5 bases). Trimming took 3 bases from V and 6 from J, leaving 15 bases between them. The germline V gene encodes CDR1 SGHNT and CDR2 YYREEE (reference sequence). CDR3 length: 14 residues. Here the CDR3 DNA reads TGTGCCAGCAGCTGGGACCCGGCGGGGGCTGAAGCTTTCTTT. It is translated as CASSWDPAGAEAFF.

The chain joins TRBV5-1 to TRBJ2-1, with a tentative D call TRBD2 (5 bases). The V gene's germline CDR1 is SGHRS and CDR2 YFSETQ. Trimming took 0 bases from V and 7 from J, leaving 5 bases between them. The CDR3 length is 12 residues. This chain's CDR3 is CASSLAGNEQFF. The CDR3 DNA reads TGCGCCAGCAGCTTGGCGGGAAATGAGCAGTTCTTC.

This chain uses TRBV6-6 with TRBJ2-5, with 11 bases matching TRBD2. The germline gives CDR1 MNHNY, CDR2 SVGAGI (reference sequence). V lost 5 bases to trimming and J lost 3 bases; unmatched junction nucleotides: 11. The CDR3 contains 17 residues. CDR3 sequence: CASSHTPLLAGEETQYF. The CDR3 coding sequence is TGTGCCAGCAGTCACACCCCACTACTAGCGGGGGAAGAGACCCAGTACTTC.

J is TRBJ1-6 and V is TRBV2, with 10 bases aligning to TRBD1. CDR1 and CDR2 from the germline V gene are SNHLY and FYNNEI. V trimming: 6 bases; J trimming: 9 bases; junction bases outside the gene matches: 5. The CDR3 has 14 amino acids. CDR3 nucleotide sequence: TGTGCCAGCAGAACCCGGGACAGGGGTTCACCCCTCCACTTT. This encodes CASRTRDRGSPLHF.

This clone has only one observation. The chain carries TRBV5-6 and TRBJ2-3; a possible D gene is TRBD2 (5 bases). Germline V gene sequence: CDR1 SGHDT, CDR2 YYEEEE. There are 14 residues in the CDR3. With 1 base removed from V and 4 bases from J, the gap between germline ends came to 10 bases. The DNA of the CDR3 is TGTGCCAGCAGCTTGTCTCGGGGATCAGATACGCAGTATTTT. Encoded protein: CASSLSRGSDTQYF.

V is TRBV27 and J is TRBJ1-4, with 7 bases matching TRBD1. Germline-derived CDR1 and CDR2 are MNHEY and SMNVEV (reference sequence). The V segment lost 7 bases and the J segment 0 bases; nucleotides outside the gene matches: 11. This CDR3 has 17 residues. Here the CDR3 reads CASTLQQGPATNEKLFF. The CDR3, as DNA: TGTGCCAGCACCCTACAACAGGGGCCTGCAACTAATGAAAAACTGTTTTTT.